What follows is one T cell receptor beta chain and its context. Trimming left V 2 bases short and J 3 bases short, with 11 bases between. Germline CDR1 is SNHLY and CDR2 is FYNNEI. CDR3 length equals 15 residues. These data come from a study of T-cell memory formation after mild COVID-19. TCRdb fed the 5' RACE reads into MiXCR, producing one record per CDR3 protein. In the table there are roughly 620,000 distinct CDR3 sequences, around 17% of which are singletons. This TCR came from an adult woman who had mild COVID-19 (a few samples of this study predate the infection). Cell type and time point are not known. Sequencing was carried out using PBMCs or a T cell subset sorted from them (not recorded which). The chain couples TRBV2 to TRBJ2-4; D is uncertain. DNA for the CDR3: TGTGCCAGCAGTGAATTGAAGTTCGACAAAAACATTCAGTACTTC. Its protein is CASSELKFDKNIQYF.